Listed below are T cell receptor beta chains from one sample, sequenced in a study of T-cell memory formation after mild COVID-19. TCRdb called the 5' RACE reads again in MiXCR, with one record for every CDR3 protein. The sample records around 100,000 distinct CDR3 sequences, 11% being singletons. Sequenced input: PBMCs or a T cell subset sorted from them (not recorded which). Source of these receptors: a man younger than 35 who had mild COVID-19 (a few samples of this study predate the infection). Cell type and time point are not known. The CDR3 runs from the conserved cysteine through the conserved F or W. D genes are given only for firm matches. Part of the rows lack a size; the others show once, few, many or a class for expanded clones.

CDR3nt: TGTGCCAGCAGTTCCGGACAGGCCTCTGGGGCCAACGTCCTGACTTTC; CDR3aa: CASSSGQASGANVLTF; d_gene: TRBD1; v_gene: TRBV6-5; abundance: NA; j_gene: TRBJ2-6
CDR3nt: TGTGCCATCACGGATTTAGCCAAAAACATTCAGTACTTC; CDR3aa: CAITDLAKNIQYF; d_gene: NA; v_gene: TRBV10-3; abundance: NA; j_gene: TRBJ2-4
CDR3nt: TGCAGTGCTAGCTTACTGTACCTAGGAGAGACCCAGTACTTC; CDR3aa: CSASLLYLGETQYF; d_gene: NA; v_gene: TRBV20-1; abundance: NA; j_gene: TRBJ2-5
CDR3nt: TGTGCCAGCAGCTTTAGCTTAGAGACATACAATGAGCAGTTCTTC; CDR3aa: CASSFSLETYNEQFF; d_gene: NA; v_gene: TRBV5-5; abundance: NA; j_gene: TRBJ2-1
CDR3nt: TGTGCCAGCAGCTTAGAAGGCGGGGTAAGAGGAGATACGCAGTATTTT; CDR3aa: CASSLEGGVRGDTQYF; d_gene: NA; v_gene: TRBV7-6; abundance: NA; j_gene: TRBJ2-3
CDR3nt: TGCGCCAGCAGCCAAGTCGACAGGGTCGGCCAGCCCCAGCATTTT; CDR3aa: CASSQVDRVGQPQHF; d_gene: TRBD1; v_gene: TRBV4-1; abundance: NA; j_gene: TRBJ1-5
CDR3nt: TGTGCCAGCAGCCTGGGGACCATCACAGATACGCAGTATTTT; CDR3aa: CASSLGTITDTQYF; d_gene: NA; v_gene: TRBV4-2; abundance: NA; j_gene: TRBJ2-3
CDR3nt: TGTGCCAGCAGCCAAGGGACAGTGACACAAGAGACCCAGTACTTC; CDR3aa: CASSQGTVTQETQYF; d_gene: NA; v_gene: TRBV3-1; abundance: few; j_gene: TRBJ2-5
CDR3nt: TGCGCCAGCAGCCAGGAGAACAGGGGTCACACCGGGGAGCTGTTTTTT; CDR3aa: CASSQENRGHTGELFF; d_gene: TRBD1; v_gene: TRBV4-3; abundance: few; j_gene: TRBJ2-2
CDR3nt: TGCGCCAGCAGCCAAGGTCGCGGCTACACTGAAGCTTTCTTT; CDR3aa: CASSQGRGYTEAFF; d_gene: NA; v_gene: TRBV4-3; abundance: few; j_gene: TRBJ1-1
CDR3nt: TGTGCCACCAGCAAGCCGGGACAGGGGAGTCAGCCCCAGCATTTT; CDR3aa: CATSKPGQGSQPQHF; d_gene: TRBD1; v_gene: TRBV15; abundance: few; j_gene: TRBJ1-5
CDR3nt: TGCAGCGCCAAACAGACAGGGTCCCCCTACGAGCAGTACTTC; CDR3aa: CSAKQTGSPYEQYF; d_gene: TRBD1; v_gene: TRBV29-1; abundance: few; j_gene: TRBJ2-7
CDR3nt: TGTGCCAGCAGGTGGACCCGAGGCGAAAAACTGTTTTTT; CDR3aa: CASRWTRGEKLFF; d_gene: NA; v_gene: TRBV6-5; abundance: NA; j_gene: TRBJ1-4
CDR3nt: TGTGCCAGCAGTTACCGAGCGCCGACAGATACGCAGTATTTT; CDR3aa: CASSYRAPTDTQYF; d_gene: NA; v_gene: TRBV6-6; abundance: few; j_gene: TRBJ2-3
CDR3nt: TGTGCCAGCAGCTTGCTCACAGCCGAGCTTATAGTTCAGTACTTC; CDR3aa: CASSLLTAELIVQYF; d_gene: NA; v_gene: TRBV5-5; abundance: many; j_gene: TRBJ2-4
CDR3nt: TGTGCCAGCAGCCCTCCGGAGAGCTCTGGAAACACCATATATTTT; CDR3aa: CASSPPESSGNTIYF; d_gene: NA; v_gene: TRBV7-9; abundance: few; j_gene: TRBJ1-3
CDR3nt: TGCAGTGCTAGTAACGCTCGCTCGAACACCGGGGAGCTGTTTTTT; CDR3aa: CSASNARSNTGELFF; d_gene: NA; v_gene: TRBV20-1; abundance: NA; j_gene: TRBJ2-2
CDR3nt: TGTGCCAGCAGCATACGCCCTGAGGCCACAGATACGCAGTATTTT; CDR3aa: CASSIRPEATDTQYF; d_gene: NA; v_gene: TRBV6-6; abundance: NA; j_gene: TRBJ2-3
CDR3nt: TGTGCCAGCAGCGTAGGCTCTGGGGGGACCTACGAGCAGTACTTC; CDR3aa: CASSVGSGGTYEQYF; d_gene: NA; v_gene: TRBV9; abundance: few; j_gene: TRBJ2-7
CDR3nt: TGTGCCAGCAGCACCGGGACAGGGTTTCTTGGGAACGAGCAGTACTTC; CDR3aa: CASSTGTGFLGNEQYF; d_gene: TRBD1; v_gene: TRBV7-3; abundance: NA; j_gene: TRBJ2-7
CDR3nt: TGTGCCAGCAGTTTCTCGACAGGGAGCTATGGCTACACCTTC; CDR3aa: CASSFSTGSYGYTF; d_gene: TRBD1; v_gene: TRBV28; abundance: NA; j_gene: TRBJ1-2
CDR3nt: TGTGCCAGCAGCTCGACAACAGGGTCCACCGGGGAGCTGTTTTTT; CDR3aa: CASSSTTGSTGELFF; d_gene: NA; v_gene: TRBV11-2; abundance: few; j_gene: TRBJ2-2
CDR3nt: TGTGCCACCAGTGATTCCTACGACAGCGGGAGGCATTTT; CDR3aa: CATSDSYDSGRHF; d_gene: NA; v_gene: TRBV24-1; abundance: few; j_gene: TRBJ1-3
CDR3nt: TGTGCCAGCAGCGTGCCCGCAGGTCAAGAGACCCAGTACTTC; CDR3aa: CASSVPAGQETQYF; d_gene: NA; v_gene: TRBV7-9; abundance: few; j_gene: TRBJ2-5
CDR3nt: TGCGCCAGCAGCAACCCTTTACAAGAGACCCAGTACTTC; CDR3aa: CASSNPLQETQYF; d_gene: NA; v_gene: TRBV4-1; abundance: NA; j_gene: TRBJ2-5
CDR3nt: TGCGCCAGCAGCTTGGTCGGAGGAGGGTCCGACGAGCAGTACTTC; CDR3aa: CASSLVGGGSDEQYF; d_gene: NA; v_gene: TRBV5-1; abundance: few; j_gene: TRBJ2-7
CDR3nt: TGCGCCAGCAGCCAAGATTGGGGCTTGAAGGACGAGCAGTACTTC; CDR3aa: CASSQDWGLKDEQYF; d_gene: NA; v_gene: TRBV4-3; abundance: few; j_gene: TRBJ2-7
CDR3nt: TGTGCCAGCAGTCAACAGGGTTGGAGGGAGACCCAGTACTTC; CDR3aa: CASSQQGWRETQYF; d_gene: NA; v_gene: TRBV6-5; abundance: many; j_gene: TRBJ2-5
CDR3nt: TGTGCCAGCAGCCCCTTTTCTGGGGGGGATAACTATGGCTACACCTTC; CDR3aa: CASSPFSGGDNYGYTF; d_gene: NA; v_gene: TRBV11-2; abundance: NA; j_gene: TRBJ1-2
CDR3nt: TGTGCCAGCAGCTTCACAGGGATACCCAAAGAGACCCAGTACTTC; CDR3aa: CASSFTGIPKETQYF; d_gene: NA; v_gene: TRBV5-5; abundance: few; j_gene: TRBJ2-5
CDR3nt: TGTGCCAGCAGTCCCAGGACGGAGAACACTGAAGCTTTCTTT; CDR3aa: CASSPRTENTEAFF; d_gene: NA; v_gene: TRBV6-2/TRBV6-3; abundance: few; j_gene: TRBJ1-1
CDR3nt: TGTGCCAGCAGCCACGCAGATACGCAGTATTTT; CDR3aa: CASSHADTQYF; d_gene: NA; v_gene: TRBV14; abundance: many; j_gene: TRBJ2-3
CDR3nt: TGCGCCAGCAGCCTGTCTTGGCCGAACACTGAAGCTTTCTTT; CDR3aa: CASSLSWPNTEAFF; d_gene: NA; v_gene: TRBV5-1; abundance: NA; j_gene: TRBJ1-1
CDR3nt: TGTGCCAGCAGTGAAGGATTATTTCAAGAGACCCAGTACTTC; CDR3aa: CASSEGLFQETQYF; d_gene: NA; v_gene: TRBV25-1; abundance: NA; j_gene: TRBJ2-5
CDR3nt: TGTGCCAGCAGCCAAGATCCCCAGTTTGAGTTAGCCAAAAACATTCAGTACTTC; CDR3aa: CASSQDPQFELAKNIQYF; d_gene: NA; v_gene: TRBV4-2; abundance: few; j_gene: TRBJ2-4
CDR3nt: TGCGCCAGCCAAGACTTGAACACCGGGGAGCTGTTTTTT; CDR3aa: CASQDLNTGELFF; d_gene: NA; v_gene: TRBV10-1; abundance: many; j_gene: TRBJ2-2
CDR3nt: TGCGCCAGCAGCTTGACCGAGAATGAGCAGTTCTTC; CDR3aa: CASSLTENEQFF; d_gene: NA; v_gene: TRBV5-1; abundance: NA; j_gene: TRBJ2-1
CDR3nt: TGTGCCAGCACTCCGGGTCGTGGTACGCAGTATTTT; CDR3aa: CASTPGRGTQYF; d_gene: NA; v_gene: TRBV6-5; abundance: few; j_gene: TRBJ2-3
CDR3nt: TGCGCCAGCAGCCAAATACCCCCCGACGAGGGGATCAATTCACCCCTCCACTTT; CDR3aa: CASSQIPPDEGINSPLHF; d_gene: NA; v_gene: TRBV4-1; abundance: few; j_gene: TRBJ1-6